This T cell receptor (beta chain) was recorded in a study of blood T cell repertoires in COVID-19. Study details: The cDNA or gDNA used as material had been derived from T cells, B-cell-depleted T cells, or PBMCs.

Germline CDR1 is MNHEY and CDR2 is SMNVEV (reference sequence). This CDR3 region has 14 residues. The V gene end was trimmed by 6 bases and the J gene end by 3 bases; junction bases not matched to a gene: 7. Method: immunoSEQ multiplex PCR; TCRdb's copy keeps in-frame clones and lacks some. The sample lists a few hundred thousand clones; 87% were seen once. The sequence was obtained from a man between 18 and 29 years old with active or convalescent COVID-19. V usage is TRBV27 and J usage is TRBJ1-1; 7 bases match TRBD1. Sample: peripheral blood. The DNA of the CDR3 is TGTGCCAGCAGACCAACAGGGGTGTACACTGAAGCTTTCTTT. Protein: CASRPTGVYTEAFF.